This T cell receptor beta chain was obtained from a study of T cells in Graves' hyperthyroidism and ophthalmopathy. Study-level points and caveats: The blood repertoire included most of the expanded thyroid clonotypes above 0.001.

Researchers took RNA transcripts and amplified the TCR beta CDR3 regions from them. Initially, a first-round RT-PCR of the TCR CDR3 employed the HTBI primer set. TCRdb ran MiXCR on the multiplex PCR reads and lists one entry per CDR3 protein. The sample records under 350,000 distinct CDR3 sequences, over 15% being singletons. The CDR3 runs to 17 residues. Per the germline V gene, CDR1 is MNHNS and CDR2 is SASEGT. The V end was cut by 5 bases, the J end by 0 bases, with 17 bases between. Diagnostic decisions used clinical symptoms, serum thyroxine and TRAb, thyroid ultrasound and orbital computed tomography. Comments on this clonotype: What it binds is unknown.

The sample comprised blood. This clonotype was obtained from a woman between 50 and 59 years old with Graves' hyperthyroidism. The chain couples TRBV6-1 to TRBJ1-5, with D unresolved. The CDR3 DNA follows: TGTGCCAGCAGTCCTCAGACGGACCTTTATAGCAATCAGCCCCAGCATTTT. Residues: CASSPQTDLYSNQPQHF.